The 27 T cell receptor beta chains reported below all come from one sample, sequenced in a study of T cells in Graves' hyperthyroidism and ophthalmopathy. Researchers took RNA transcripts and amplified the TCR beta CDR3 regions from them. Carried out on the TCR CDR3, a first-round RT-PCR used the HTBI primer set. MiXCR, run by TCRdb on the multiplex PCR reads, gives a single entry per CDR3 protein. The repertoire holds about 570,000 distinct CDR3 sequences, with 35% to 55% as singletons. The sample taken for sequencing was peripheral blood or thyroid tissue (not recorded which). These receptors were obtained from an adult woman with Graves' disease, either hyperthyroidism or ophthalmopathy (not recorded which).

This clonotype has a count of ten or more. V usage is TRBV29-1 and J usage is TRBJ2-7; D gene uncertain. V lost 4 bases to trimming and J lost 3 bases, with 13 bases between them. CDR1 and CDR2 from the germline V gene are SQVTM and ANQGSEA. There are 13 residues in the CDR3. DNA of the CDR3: TGCAGCGTTGCCGTATATTTAAACTACGAGCAGTACTTC. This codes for CSVAVYLNYEQYF.

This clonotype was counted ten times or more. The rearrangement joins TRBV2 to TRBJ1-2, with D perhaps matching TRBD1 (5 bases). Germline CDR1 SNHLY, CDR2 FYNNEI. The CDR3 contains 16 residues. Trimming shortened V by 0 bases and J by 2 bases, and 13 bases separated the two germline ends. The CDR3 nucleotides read TGTGCCAGCAGTGAAGCGTCGGGGGGGGGGAACTATGGCTACACCTTC. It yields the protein CASSEASGGGNYGYTF. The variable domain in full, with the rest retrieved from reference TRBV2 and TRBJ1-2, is EPEVTQTPSHQVTQMGQEVILRCVPISNHLYFYWYRQILGQKVEFLVSFYNNEISEKSEIFDDQFSVERPDGSNFTLKIRSTKLEDSAMYFCASSEASGGGNYGYTFGSGTRLTVV.

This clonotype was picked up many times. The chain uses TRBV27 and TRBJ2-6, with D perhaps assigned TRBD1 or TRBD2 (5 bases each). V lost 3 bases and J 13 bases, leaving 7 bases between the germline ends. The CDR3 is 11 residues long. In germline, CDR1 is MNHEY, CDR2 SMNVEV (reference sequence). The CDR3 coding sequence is TGTGCCAGCAGTTTGAGGGGAGTCCTGACTTTC. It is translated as CASSLRGVLTF.

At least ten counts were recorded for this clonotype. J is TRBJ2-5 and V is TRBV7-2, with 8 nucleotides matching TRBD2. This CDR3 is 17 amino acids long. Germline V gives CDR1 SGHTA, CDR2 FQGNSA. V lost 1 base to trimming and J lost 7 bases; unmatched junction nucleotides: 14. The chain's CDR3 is CASSLDPPGLGLATQYF. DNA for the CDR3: TGTGCCAGCAGCTTAGACCCCCCGGGACTAGGGTTGGCGACCCAGTACTTC. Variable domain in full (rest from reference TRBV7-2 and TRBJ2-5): GAGVSQSPSNKVTEKGKDVELRCDPISGHTALYWYRQSLGQGLEFLIYFQGNSAPDKSGLPSDRFSAERTGGSVSTLTIQRTQQEDSAVYLCASSLDPPGLGLATQYFGPGTRLLVL.

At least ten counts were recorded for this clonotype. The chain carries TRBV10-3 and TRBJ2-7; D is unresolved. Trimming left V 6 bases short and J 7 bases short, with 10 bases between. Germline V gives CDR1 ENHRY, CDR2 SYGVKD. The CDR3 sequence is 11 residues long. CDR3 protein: CAISPGWEQYF. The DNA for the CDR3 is TGTGCCATCAGCCCCGGGTGGGAGCAGTACTTC.

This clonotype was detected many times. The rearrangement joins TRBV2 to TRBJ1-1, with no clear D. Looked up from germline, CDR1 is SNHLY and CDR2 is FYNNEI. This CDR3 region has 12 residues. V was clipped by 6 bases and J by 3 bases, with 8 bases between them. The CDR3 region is CASRRLDTEAFF. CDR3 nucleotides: TGTGCCAGCAGAAGGCTTGACACTGAAGCTTTCTTT.

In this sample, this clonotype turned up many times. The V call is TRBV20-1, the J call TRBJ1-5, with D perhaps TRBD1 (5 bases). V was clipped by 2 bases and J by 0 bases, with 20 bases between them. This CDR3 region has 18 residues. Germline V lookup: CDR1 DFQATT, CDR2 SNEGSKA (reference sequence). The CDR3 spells CSARPPLGASNSNQPQHF. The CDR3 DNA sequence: TGCAGTGCTAGACCCCCTCTAGGGGCAAGTAATAGCAATCAGCCCCAGCATTTT.

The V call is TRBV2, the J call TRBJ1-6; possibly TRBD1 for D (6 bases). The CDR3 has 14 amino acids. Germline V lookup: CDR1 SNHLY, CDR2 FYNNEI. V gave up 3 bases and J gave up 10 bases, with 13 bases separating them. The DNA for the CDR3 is TGTGCCAGCAGTGATGGGGGGCTTAGATCACCCCTCCACTTT. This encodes CASSDGGLRSPLHF.

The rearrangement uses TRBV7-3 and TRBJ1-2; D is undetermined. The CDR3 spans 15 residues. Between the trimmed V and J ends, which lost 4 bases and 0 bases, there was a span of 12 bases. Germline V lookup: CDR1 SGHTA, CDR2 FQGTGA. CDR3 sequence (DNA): TGTGCCAGCAGCTCATCAGGAGAATCTAACTATGGCTACACCTTC. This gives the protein CASSSSGESNYGYTF.

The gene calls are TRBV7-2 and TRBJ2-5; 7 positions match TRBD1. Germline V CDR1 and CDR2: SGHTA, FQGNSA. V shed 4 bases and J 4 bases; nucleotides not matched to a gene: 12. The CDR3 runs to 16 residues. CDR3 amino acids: CASSSRQGAPRETQYF. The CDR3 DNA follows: TGTGCCAGCAGCTCACGACAGGGCGCCCCCAGAGAGACCCAGTACTTC.

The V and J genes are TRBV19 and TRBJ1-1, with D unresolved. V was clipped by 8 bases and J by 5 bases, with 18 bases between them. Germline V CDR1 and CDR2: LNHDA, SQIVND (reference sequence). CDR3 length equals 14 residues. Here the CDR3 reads CASYYPGRGTEAFF. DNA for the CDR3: TGTGCCAGTTACTATCCGGGGAGAGGAACTGAAGCTTTCTTT.

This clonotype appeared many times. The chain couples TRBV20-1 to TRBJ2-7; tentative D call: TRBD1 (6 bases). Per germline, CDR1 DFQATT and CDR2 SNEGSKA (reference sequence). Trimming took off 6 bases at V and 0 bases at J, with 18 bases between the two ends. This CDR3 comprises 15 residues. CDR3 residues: CSATNRDTSSYEQYF. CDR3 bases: TGCAGTGCCACTAACCGGGACACGAGCTCCTACGAGCAGTACTTC.

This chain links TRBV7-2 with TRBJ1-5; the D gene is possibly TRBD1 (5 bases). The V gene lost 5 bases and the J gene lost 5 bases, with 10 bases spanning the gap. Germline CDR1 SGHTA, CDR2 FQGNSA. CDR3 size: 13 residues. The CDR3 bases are TGTGCCAGCAGCATACAGGAATATCAGCCCCAGCATTTT. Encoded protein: CASSIQEYQPQHF.

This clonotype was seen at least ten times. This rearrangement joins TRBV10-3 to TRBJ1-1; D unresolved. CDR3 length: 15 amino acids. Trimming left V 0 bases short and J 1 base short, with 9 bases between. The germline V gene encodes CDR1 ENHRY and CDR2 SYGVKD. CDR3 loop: CAISESTLGNTEAFF. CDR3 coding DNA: TGTGCCATCAGTGAGTCGACCCTCGGGAACACTGAAGCTTTCTTT.

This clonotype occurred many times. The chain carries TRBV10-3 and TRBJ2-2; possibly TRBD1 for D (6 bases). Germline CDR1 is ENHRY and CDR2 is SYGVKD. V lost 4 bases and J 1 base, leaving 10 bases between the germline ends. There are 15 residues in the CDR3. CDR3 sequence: CAISARTVNTGELFF. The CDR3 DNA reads TGTGCCATCAGTGCGCGGACAGTGAACACCGGGGAGCTGTTTTTT.

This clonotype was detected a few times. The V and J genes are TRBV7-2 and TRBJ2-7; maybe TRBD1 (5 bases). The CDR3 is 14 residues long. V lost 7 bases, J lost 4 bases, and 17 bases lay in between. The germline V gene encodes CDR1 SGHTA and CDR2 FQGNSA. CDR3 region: CASTPFQGGYEQYF. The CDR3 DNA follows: TGTGCCAGCACTCCTTTCCAGGGTGGGTACGAGCAGTACTTC. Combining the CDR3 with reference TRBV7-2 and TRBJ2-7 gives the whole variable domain GAGVSQSPSNKVTEKGKDVELRCDPISGHTALYWYRQSLGQGLEFLIYFQGNSAPDKSGLPSDRFSAERTGGSVSTLTIQRTQQEDSAVYLCASTPFQGGYEQYFGPGTRLTVT.

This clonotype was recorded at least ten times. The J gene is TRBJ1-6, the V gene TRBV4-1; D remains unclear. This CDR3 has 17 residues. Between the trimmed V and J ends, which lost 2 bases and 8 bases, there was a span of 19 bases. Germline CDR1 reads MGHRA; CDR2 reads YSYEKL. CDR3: CASSQMRRTGLDSPLHF. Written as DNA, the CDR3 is TGCGCCAGCAGCCAAATGCGACGGACGGGGTTGGATTCACCCCTCCACTTT.

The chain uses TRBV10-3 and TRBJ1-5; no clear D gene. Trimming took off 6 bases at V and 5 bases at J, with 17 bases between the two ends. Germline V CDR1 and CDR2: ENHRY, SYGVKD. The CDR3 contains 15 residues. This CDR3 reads CAISRKGAPDQPQHF. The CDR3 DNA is TGTGCCATCAGCCGGAAGGGCGCCCCCGATCAGCCCCAGCATTTT.

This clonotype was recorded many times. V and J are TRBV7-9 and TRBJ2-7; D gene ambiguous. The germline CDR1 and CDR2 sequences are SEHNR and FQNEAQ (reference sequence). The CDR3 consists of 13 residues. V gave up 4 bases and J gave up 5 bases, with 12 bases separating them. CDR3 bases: TGTGCCAGCAGCTACCCCACAGTCCACGAGCAGTACTTC. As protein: CASSYPTVHEQYF.

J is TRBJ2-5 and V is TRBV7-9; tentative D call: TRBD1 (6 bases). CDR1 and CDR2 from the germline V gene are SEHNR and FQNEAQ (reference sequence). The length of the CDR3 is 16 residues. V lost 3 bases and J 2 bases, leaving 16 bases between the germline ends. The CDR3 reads CASSFGGRGPQETQYF. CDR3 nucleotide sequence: TGTGCCAGCAGCTTTGGGGGCCGGGGACCACAAGAGACCCAGTACTTC.

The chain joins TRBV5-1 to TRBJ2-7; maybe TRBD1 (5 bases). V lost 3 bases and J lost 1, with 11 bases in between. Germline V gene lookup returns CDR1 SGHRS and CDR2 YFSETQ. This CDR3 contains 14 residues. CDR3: CASSSDSFSYEQYF. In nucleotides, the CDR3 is TGCGCCAGCAGCTCCGACAGTTTTTCCTACGAGCAGTACTTC.

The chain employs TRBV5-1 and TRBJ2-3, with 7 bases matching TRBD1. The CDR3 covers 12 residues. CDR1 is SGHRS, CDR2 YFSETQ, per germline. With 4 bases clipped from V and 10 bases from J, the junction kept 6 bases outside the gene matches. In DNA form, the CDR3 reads TGCGCCAGCAGCGTGACAGGGATTGCGCAGTATTTT. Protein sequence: CASSVTGIAQYF.

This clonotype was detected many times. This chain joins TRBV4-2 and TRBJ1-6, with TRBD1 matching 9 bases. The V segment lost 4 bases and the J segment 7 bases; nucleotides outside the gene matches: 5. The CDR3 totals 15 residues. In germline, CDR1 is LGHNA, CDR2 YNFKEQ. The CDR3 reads CASSRGTGLNSPLHF. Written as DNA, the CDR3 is TGTGCCAGCAGCCGCGGGACAGGGTTAAATTCACCCCTCCACTTT.

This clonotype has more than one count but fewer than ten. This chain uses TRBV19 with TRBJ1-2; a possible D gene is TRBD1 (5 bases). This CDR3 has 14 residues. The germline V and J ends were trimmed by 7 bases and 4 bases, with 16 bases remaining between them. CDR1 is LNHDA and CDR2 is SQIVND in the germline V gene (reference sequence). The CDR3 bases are TGTGCCAGTACCCCCCGGCAGGGAGGCTATGGCTACACCTTC. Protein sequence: CASTPRQGGYGYTF.

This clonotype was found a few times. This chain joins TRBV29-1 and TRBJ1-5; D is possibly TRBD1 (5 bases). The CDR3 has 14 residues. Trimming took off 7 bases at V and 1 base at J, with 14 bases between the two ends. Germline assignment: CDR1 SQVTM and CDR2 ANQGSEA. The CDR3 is CSAAQGTSNQPQHF. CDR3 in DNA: TGCAGCGCCGCCCAGGGAACAAGCAATCAGCCCCAGCATTTT.

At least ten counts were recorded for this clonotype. For the CDR3, the DNA is TGTGCCAGCAGCTCGGGACAGCTCTTCTACGAGCAGTACTTC. Translation gives CASSSGQLFYEQYF. The V gene is TRBV7-9, the J gene TRBJ2-7; TRBD1 matches 7 bases. This CDR3 spans 14 amino acids. Germline V gene sequence: CDR1 SEHNR, CDR2 FQNEAQ (reference sequence). Losses at the gene ends were 4 bases for V and 3 bases for J; bases not matched to a gene: 6.

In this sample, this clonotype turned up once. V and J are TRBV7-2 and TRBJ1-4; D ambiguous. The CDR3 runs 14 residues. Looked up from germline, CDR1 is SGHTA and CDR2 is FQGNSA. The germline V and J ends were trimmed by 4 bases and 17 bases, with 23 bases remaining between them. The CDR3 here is CASSSRDKYEAKFF. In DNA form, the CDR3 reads TGTGCCAGCAGCTCAAGAGACAAGTACGAAGCCAAATTTTTT.